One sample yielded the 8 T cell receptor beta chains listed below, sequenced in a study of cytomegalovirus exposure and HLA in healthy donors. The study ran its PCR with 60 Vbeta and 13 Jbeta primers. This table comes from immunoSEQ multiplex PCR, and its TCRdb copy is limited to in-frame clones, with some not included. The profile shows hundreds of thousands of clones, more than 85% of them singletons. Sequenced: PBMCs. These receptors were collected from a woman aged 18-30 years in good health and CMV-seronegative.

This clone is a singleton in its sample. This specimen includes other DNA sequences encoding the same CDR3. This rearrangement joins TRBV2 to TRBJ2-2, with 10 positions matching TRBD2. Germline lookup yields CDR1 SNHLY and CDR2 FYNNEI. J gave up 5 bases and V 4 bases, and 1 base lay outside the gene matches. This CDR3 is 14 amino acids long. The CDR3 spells CASSVAGGTGELFF. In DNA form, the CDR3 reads TGTGCCAGCAGTGTAGCGGGAGGTACCGGGGAGCTGTTTTTT.

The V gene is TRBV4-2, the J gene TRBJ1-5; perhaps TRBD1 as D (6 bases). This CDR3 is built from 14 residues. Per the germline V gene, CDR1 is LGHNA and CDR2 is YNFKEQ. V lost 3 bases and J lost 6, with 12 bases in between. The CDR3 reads CASSHDRFGQPQHF. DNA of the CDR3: TGTGCCAGCAGCCATGACAGGTTCGGTCAGCCCCAGCATTTT.

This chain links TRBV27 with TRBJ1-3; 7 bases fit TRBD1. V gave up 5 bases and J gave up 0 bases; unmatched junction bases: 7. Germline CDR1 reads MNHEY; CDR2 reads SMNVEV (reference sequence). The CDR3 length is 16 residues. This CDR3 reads CASSTRQGHSGNTIYF. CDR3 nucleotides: TGTGCCAGCAGTACTCGACAGGGCCACTCTGGAAACACCATATATTTT.

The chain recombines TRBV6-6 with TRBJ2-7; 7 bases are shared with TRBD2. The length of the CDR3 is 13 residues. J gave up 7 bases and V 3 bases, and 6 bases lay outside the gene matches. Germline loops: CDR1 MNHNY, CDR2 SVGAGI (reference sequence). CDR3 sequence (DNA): TGTGCCAGCAGTTATACGCCGGGGGGAGAGCAGTACTTC. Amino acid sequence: CASSYTPGGEQYF.

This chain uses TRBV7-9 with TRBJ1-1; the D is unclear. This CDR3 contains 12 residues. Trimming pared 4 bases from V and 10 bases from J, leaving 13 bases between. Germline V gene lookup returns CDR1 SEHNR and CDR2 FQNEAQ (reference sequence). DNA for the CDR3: TGTGCCAGCAGCTCTCGGGATGGAGCAGCTTTCTTT. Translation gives CASSSRDGAAFF.

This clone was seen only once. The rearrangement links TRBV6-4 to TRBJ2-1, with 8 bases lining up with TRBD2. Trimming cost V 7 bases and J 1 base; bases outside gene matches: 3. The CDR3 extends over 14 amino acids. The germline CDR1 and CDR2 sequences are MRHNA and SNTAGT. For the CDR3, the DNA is TGTGCCAGCAAGGCGGGGGGTTCCTACAATGAGCAGTTCTTC. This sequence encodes CASKAGGSYNEQFF.

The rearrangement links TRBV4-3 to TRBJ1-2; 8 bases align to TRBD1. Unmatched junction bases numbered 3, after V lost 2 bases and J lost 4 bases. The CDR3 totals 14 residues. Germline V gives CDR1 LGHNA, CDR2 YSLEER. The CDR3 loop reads CASSQLTGGYGYTF. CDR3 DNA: TGCGCCAGCAGCCAACTCACAGGGGGCTATGGCTACACCTTC.

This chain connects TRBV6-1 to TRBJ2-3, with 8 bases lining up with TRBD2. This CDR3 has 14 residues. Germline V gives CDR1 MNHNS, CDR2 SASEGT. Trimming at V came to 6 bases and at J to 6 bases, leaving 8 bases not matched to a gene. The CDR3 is CASSGGGLGDTQYF. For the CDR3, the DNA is TGTGCCAGCAGCGGCGGGGGGCTAGGGGATACGCAGTATTTT.